Presented here are 17 T cell receptor beta chains from one specimen sequenced in a study of blood T cell repertoires in COVID-19. Sequenced by immunoSEQ multiplex PCR; TCRdb stores in-frame clones only, minus some. Among 60,000 or so clones listed, 82% were seen once. The sample taken for sequencing was peripheral blood. Receptors were obtained from a human donor in a cohort sampled during active COVID-19.

The chain combines TRBV2 with TRBJ1-4; possible D gene TRBD1, 5 bases. CDR1 is SNHLY and CDR2 is FYNNEI in the germline V gene. V lost 1 base, J lost 6 bases, and 15 bases lay in between. The CDR3 has 16 residues. Here the CDR3 reads CASSEVGGEAYEKLFF. The CDR3 DNA sequence: TGTGCCAGCAGTGAAGTCGGGGGAGAGGCCTATGAAAAACTGTTTTTT.

The chain recombines TRBV20-1 with TRBJ1-5, with TRBD1 matching over 10 bases. The trim removed 3 bases at V and 3 bases at J, leaving 8 bases unmatched. Germline V lookup: CDR1 DFQATT, CDR2 SNEGSKA (reference sequence). This CDR3 comprises 16 residues. CDR3 DNA sequence: TGCAGTGCTAGTAAGTGGGACAGGGGATTCAATCAGCCCCAGCATTTT. This sequence encodes CSASKWDRGFNQPQHF.

The chain has TRBV18 and TRBJ2-1, with 14 bases identical to TRBD2. V shed 4 bases and J 8 bases; nucleotides not matched to a gene: 7. Germline-derived CDR1 and CDR2 are KGHSH and LQKENI. The CDR3 is 16 residues long. The CDR3 DNA reads TGTGCCAGCTCACAATGGACTAGCGGGGGGAGCTATGAGCAGTTCTTC. Protein sequence: CASSQWTSGGSYEQFF.

This chain links TRBV10-3 with TRBJ2-5; possibly TRBD2 for D (6 bases). The CDR3 is made up of 14 amino acids. Deletions cut 3 bases from V and 1 base from J, with 9 bases between. The germline V gene has CDR1 ENHRY and CDR2 SYGVKD. The CDR3 sequence is CAISDAGFQETQYF. For the CDR3, the DNA is TGTGCCATCAGTGATGCGGGGTTCCAAGAGACCCAGTACTTC.

The rearrangement joins TRBV28 to TRBJ1-1; maybe TRBD1 (5 bases). Trimming removed 5 bases at V and 1 base at J, with 5 bases between. The length of the CDR3 is 12 residues. Germline-derived CDR1 and CDR2 are MDHEN and SYDVKM. The CDR3 loop is CASSGQNTEAFF. CDR3 coding DNA: TGTGCCAGCAGTGGACAGAACACTGAAGCTTTCTTT.

This clone was recorded once. The genes are TRBV5-1 and TRBJ1-6, with TRBD1 matching over 9 bases. Germline CDR1 is SGHRS and CDR2 is YFSETQ. V was pared by 1 base and J by 3 bases, with 2 bases of the junction left unmatched. The CDR3 is made up of 16 amino acids. Here the CDR3 reads CASSLTGGNYNSPLHF. The CDR3, as DNA: TGCGCCAGCAGCTTGACAGGGGGCAACTATAATTCACCCCTCCACTTT.

J is TRBJ2-7 and V is TRBV19; 11 nucleotides line up with TRBD2. V was clipped by 3 bases and J by 4 bases; unmatched bases: 5. The CDR3 loop spans 15 amino acids. CDR1 and CDR2 (germline): LNHDA, SQIVND (reference sequence). In DNA form, the CDR3 reads TGTGCCAGTAGTATTCGACTAGCGGGGTCTTACGAGCAGTACGTC. Translating it yields CASSIRLAGSYEQYV.

This clone was detected only a few times. This chain links TRBV4-1 with TRBJ1-5; no reliable D call. With 4 bases removed from V and 5 bases from J, the gap between germline ends came to 24 bases. The CDR3 is 18 amino acids. The germline gives CDR1 MGHRA, CDR2 YSYEKL. The CDR3 loop reads CASSLLLSPGVGDQPQHF. The CDR3 coding sequence is TGCGCCAGCAGCCTGCTCCTCTCACCCGGGGTTGGCGATCAGCCCCAGCATTTT.

This clone was counted at least ten times. The rearrangement links TRBV11-2 to TRBJ2-2, with a tentative D call TRBD2 (6 bases). V was trimmed by 5 bases and J by 3 bases, leaving 16 bases between them. The CDR3 spans 16 residues. The germline CDR1 and CDR2 sequences are SGHAT and FQNNGV. CDR3 in DNA: TGTGCCAGCAGCGCCGGGACTCGGCGAGACACCGGGGAGCTGTTTTTT. Translation: CASSAGTRRDTGELFF.

This chain joins TRBV11-3 and TRBJ2-1; no clear D gene. The ends were cut back, 4 bases at V and 8 bases at J, with 15 bases in the middle. The CDR3 has 14 residues. Germline V gene sequence: CDR1 SGHNT, CDR2 YENEEA. The DNA for the CDR3 is TGTGCCAGCAGCTCGGCTAGATCCTTCGATGAGCAGTTCTTC. It yields the protein CASSSARSFDEQFF.

This clone has a handful of counts. This chain links TRBV5-4 with TRBJ1-1; the D gene is possibly TRBD1 (5 bases). Trimming removed 1 base from V and 0 bases from J, with 10 bases in between. CDR3 length: 15 amino acids. From germline, CDR1 is SGHNT and CDR2 YYREEE (reference sequence). The chain's CDR3 is CASSLRGLMNTEAFF. In DNA, the CDR3 is TGTGCCAGCAGCTTGAGGGGACTAATGAACACTGAAGCTTTCTTT. The complete variable domain, with remaining parts taken from reference TRBV5-4 and TRBJ1-1, reads ETGVTQSPTHLIKTRGQQVTLRCSSQSGHNTVSWYQQALGQGPQFIFQYYREEENGRGNFPPRFSGLQFPNYSSELNVNALELDDSALYLCASSLRGLMNTEAFFGQGTRLTVV.

The chain is built from TRBV5-1 and TRBJ1-3, with a tentative D call TRBD1 (6 bases). Deletions cut 4 bases from V and 2 bases from J, with 16 bases between. The CDR3 totals 16 residues. Looked up from germline, CDR1 is SGHRS and CDR2 is YFSETQ. CDR3 bases: TGCGCCAGCAGCCCCGGACAGACTACCACTGGAAACACCATATATTTT. Its translation: CASSPGQTTTGNTIYF.

The genes are TRBV7-9 and TRBJ2-1; the match to TRBD2 covers 8 bases. The CDR3 has 15 amino acids. Germline V gene data show CDR1 as SEHNR and CDR2 as FQNEAQ (reference sequence). Trimming at V came to 4 bases and at J to 2 bases, leaving 4 bases not matched to a gene. CDR3 amino acids: CASSYYGGAYNEQFF. As DNA, the CDR3 is TGTGCCAGCAGCTATTACGGGGGGGCCTACAATGAGCAGTTCTTC.

The chain carries TRBV11-2 and TRBJ2-5, with D hard to call. Trimming removed 1 base at V and 5 bases at J, with 11 bases between. The CDR3 consists of 14 residues. Germline V gives CDR1 SGHAT, CDR2 FQNNGV. The CDR3 DNA is TGTGCCAGCAGCTTAGGGAGTGGTATGGAGACCCAGTACTTC. Amino acid sequence: CASSLGSGMETQYF.

This chain uses TRBV7-2 with TRBJ2-5; 8 nucleotides agree with TRBD1. J was trimmed by 7 bases and V by 1 base; bases with no gene match: 5. The CDR3 covers 14 residues. The germline V gene encodes CDR1 SGHTA and CDR2 FQGNSA. CDR3: CASSLDRTGGTQYF. CDR3 in DNA: TGTGCCAGCAGCTTAGACCGAACAGGGGGGACCCAGTACTTC.

The chain joins TRBV5-1 to TRBJ2-3; 10 bases are a match to TRBD2. Germline V CDR1 and CDR2: SGHRS, YFSETQ. The CDR3 totals 19 residues. V lost 7 bases, J lost 2 bases, and 19 bases stayed unmatched. This chain's CDR3 is CASCPLGSGGTTNTDTQYF. The CDR3 DNA sequence: TGCGCCAGCTGCCCCCTCGGTAGCGGGGGGACTACTAACACAGATACGCAGTATTTT.

V is TRBV10-2 and J is TRBJ2-7; 7 bases map to TRBD1. CDR1 is WSHSY, CDR2 SAAADI, per germline. The CDR3 is 12 residues long. V lost 6 bases to trimming and J lost 6 bases; unmatched junction nucleotides: 5. This CDR3 is CASRQGDGEQYF. CDR3 coding DNA: TGCGCCAGCAGGCAGGGGGACGGCGAGCAGTACTTC.